The 4 T cell receptor beta chains given below trace back to one sample, sequenced in a study of blood T cell repertoires in COVID-19. Profiling relied on immunoSEQ multiplex PCR, and the TCRdb table lists in-frame clones only, not all of them. Among approximately 110,000 clones listed, around 85% were seen once. The specimen sequenced was peripheral blood. The receptors here all came from a human donor in a cohort sampled during active COVID-19.

The chain carries TRBV14 and TRBJ1-4; tentative D call: TRBD1 (6 bases). Trimming cost V 3 bases and J 10 bases, with 15 bases left between them. Germline V gives CDR1 SGHDN, CDR2 FVKESK. The CDR3 has 14 amino acids. This chain's CDR3 is CASSQDNLGAKLFF. CDR3 DNA: TGTGCCAGCAGCCAGGACAATCTGGGGGCAAAACTGTTTTTT.

J is TRBJ1-1 and V is TRBV6-2 or TRBV6-3, with D perhaps TRBD1 (5 bases). The CDR3 length is 13 residues. The germline CDR1 and CDR2 sequences are MNHEY and SVGEGT. Trimming cost V 2 bases and J 7 bases, with 11 bases left between them. The CDR3 nucleotides read TGTGCCAGCAGTTACGCAGGGAGGATTGAAGCTTTCTTT. Amino acids: CASSYAGRIEAFF.

This clone was observed a single time. The chain has TRBV10-3 and TRBJ2-2, with D possibly matching TRBD2 (5 bases). V was clipped by 6 bases and J by 3 bases, with 8 bases between them. Germline lookup yields CDR1 ENHRY and CDR2 SYGVKD. The CDR3 runs to 13 residues. The CDR3 spells CAIRQLDTGELFF. CDR3 DNA sequence: TGTGCCATCAGGCAACTAGACACCGGGGAGCTGTTTTTT.

This clone came up a few times. The V gene is TRBV6-2 or TRBV6-3, the J gene TRBJ2-1; 7 bases match TRBD2. CDR1 is MNHEY and CDR2 is SVGEGT in the germline V gene. V gave up 2 bases and J gave up 10 bases; unmatched junction bases: 2. The length of the CDR3 is 12 residues. The CDR3 region has the DNA TGTGCCAGCAGTTACCATAGCGGGGAGCAGTTCTTC. Its protein is CASSYHSGEQFF.